Each of the 27 T cell receptor beta chains below was sequenced from the same sample in a study of type 1 regulatory T cells. TCRdb reprocessed the reads with MiXCR, giving one entry per CDR3 protein. The sample has 80,000 to 100,000 distinct CDR3 sequences, roughly 30% seen once; the top ten hold 2% to 2.5%. Sample: CD4+ T cells, either the whole sample or a sorted fraction (not recorded which). All receptors derive from a human donor in good health.

The chain combines TRBV28 with TRBJ1-1, with a possible D match to TRBD1 (6 bases). V lost 7 bases, J lost 5 bases, and 14 bases lay in between. Germline V gene data show CDR1 as MDHEN and CDR2 as SYDVKM. The CDR3 length is 13 residues. CDR3 nucleotide sequence: TGTGCCAGCAAGGGGGGGGGAGGGACTGAAGCTTTCTTT. Its translation is CASKGGGGTEAFF.

This clonotype has only a few counts. This sequence joins TRBV4-2 and TRBJ1-6; 8 bases line up with TRBD1. This CDR3 is built from 19 residues. Germline V gene lookup returns CDR1 LGHNA and CDR2 YNFKEQ. The V and J ends lost 0 bases and 7 bases, in that order; junction bases with no gene match: 14. The CDR3 loop is CASSQEIPRTGQSNSPLHF. Written as DNA, the CDR3 is TGTGCCAGCAGCCAAGAAATACCCCGGACAGGGCAGAGCAATTCACCCCTCCACTTT.

This clonotype was detected only once. The gene calls are TRBV5-5 and TRBJ2-7, with 7 bases lining up with TRBD2. The V gene's germline CDR1 is SGHKS and CDR2 YYEKEE (reference sequence). The length of the CDR3 is 13 residues. The V and J ends lost 5 bases and 5 bases, in that order; junction bases with no gene match: 7. The CDR3 spells CASSRMRENEQYF. In DNA form, the CDR3 reads TGTGCCAGCAGTCGAATGCGGGAGAACGAGCAGTACTTC. Supplemented by reference TRBV5-5 and TRBJ2-7, the full variable domain reads DAGVTQSPTHLIKTRGQQVTLRCSPISGHKSVSWYQQVLGQGPQFIFQYYEKEERGRGNFPDRFSARQFPNYSSELNVNALLLGDSALYLCASSRMRENEQYFGPGTRLTVT.

The V call is TRBV7-2, the J call TRBJ1-3; D not certain. CDR3 length: 13 amino acids. V was cut by 2 bases and J by 4 bases, with 6 bases left in between. CDR1 is SGHTA and CDR2 is FQGNSA in the germline V gene. CDR3 region: CASSLQVGNTIYF. As DNA, the CDR3 is TGTGCCAGCAGCTTACAAGTAGGAAACACCATATATTTT.

This clonotype was found a few times. The chain uses TRBV5-1 and TRBJ2-7; TRBD1 aligns across 7 bases. The V segment lost 4 bases and the J segment 3 bases; nucleotides outside the gene matches: 10. The germline CDR1 and CDR2 sequences are SGHRS and YFSETQ. The CDR3 runs to 15 residues. In DNA, the CDR3 is TGCGCCAGCAGCCACATCCCGGGACAGAACTACGAGCAGTACTTC. The encoded protein is CASSHIPGQNYEQYF. Using reference TRBV5-1 and TRBJ2-7 for the parts outside the CDR3, the full variable domain is KAGVTQTPRYLIKTRGQQVTLSCSPISGHRSVSWYQQTPGQGLQFLFEYFSETQRNKGNFPGRFSGRQFSNSRSEMNVSTLELGDSALYLCASSHIPGQNYEQYFGPGTRLTVT.

The CDR3 DNA reads TGTGCCAGCAGCTTAGAACTAGCGGGAGACAATGAGCAGTTCTTC. Amino acid sequence: CASSLELAGDNEQFF. This chain connects TRBV7-9 to TRBJ2-1, with 11 bases aligning to TRBD2. CDR1 is SEHNR, CDR2 FQNEAQ, per germline (reference sequence). The CDR3 length is 15 residues. Germline trimming cut 1 base from V and 5 bases from J; bases unmatched to any gene: 1.

Of note for this clonotype: The junction departs from the called germline gene at one end, perhaps through a read error. The rearrangement links TRBV24-1 to TRBJ2-3; D might be TRBD1 (5 bases). The CDR3 is 13 amino acids. CDR1 KGHDR and CDR2 SFDVKD come from the germline V gene. The CDR3 DNA reads as TGTGCCACCAGTGACCAGGGCTCAGATATGCAGTATTTT. This codes for CATSDQGSDMQYF.

This clonotype was picked up a small number of times. The CDR3: CASSQDAVRGGLAGVSWYEQYF. Written as DNA, the CDR3 is TGCGCCAGCAGCCAAGATGCCGTTCGTGGTGGACTAGCGGGAGTTTCATGGTACGAGCAGTACTTC. This rearrangement joins TRBV4-3 to TRBJ2-7; 13 nucleotides agree with TRBD2. The CDR3 runs to 22 residues. From germline, CDR1 is LGHNA and CDR2 YSLEER. With V trimmed by 0 bases and J by 4 bases, 21 bases remained unmatched.

The chain combines TRBV6-1 with TRBJ2-1; D is perhaps TRBD1 (6 bases). Trimming pared 1 base from V and 8 bases from J, leaving 12 bases between. Germline lookup yields CDR1 MNHNS and CDR2 SASEGT. This CDR3 is 14 amino acids long. CDR3 protein: CASSEDVRGHEQFF. The DNA of the CDR3 is TGTGCCAGCAGTGAAGATGTCAGGGGTCATGAGCAGTTCTTC.

This chain joins TRBV7-2 and TRBJ2-2; D is unclear. This CDR3 region has 16 residues. The germline V and J ends were trimmed by 6 bases and 0 bases, with 14 bases remaining between them. CDR1 SGHTA and CDR2 FQGNSA come from the germline V gene. CDR3 residues: CASSRVTGSNTGELFF. Written as DNA, the CDR3 is TGTGCCAGCAGTCGTGTTACGGGTTCGAACACCGGGGAGCTGTTTTTT. Using reference TRBV7-2 and TRBJ2-2 for the parts outside the CDR3, the full variable domain is GAGVSQSPSNKVTEKGKDVELRCDPISGHTALYWYRQSLGQGLEFLIYFQGNSAPDKSGLPSDRFSAERTGGSVSTLTIQRTQQEDSAVYLCASSRVTGSNTGELFFGEGSRLTVL.

The V and J genes are TRBV7-2 and TRBJ2-3, with TRBD2 identical over 8 bases. The CDR3 runs 19 residues. CDR1 SGHTA and CDR2 FQGNSA come from the germline V gene. The V and J ends lost 2 bases and 2 bases, in that order; junction bases with no gene match: 15. The CDR3 sequence: CASSLLRSGKAGVTDTQYF. CDR3 nucleotides: TGTGCCAGCAGCTTACTGAGGTCCGGTAAAGCGGGAGTCACAGATACGCAGTATTTT.

This chain joins TRBV5-1 and TRBJ2-2; TRBD2 matches at 12 bases. CDR3 length: 15 amino acids. Germline assignment: CDR1 SGHRS and CDR2 YFSETQ. V gave up 4 bases and J gave up 5 bases; unmatched junction bases: 3. In nucleotides, the CDR3 is TGCGCCAGCAGCCGGACTAGCGGGGATACCGGGGAGCTGTTTTTT. As protein: CASSRTSGDTGELFF.

The chain is built from TRBV5-1 and TRBJ2-2; no clear D gene. Germline V gene sequence: CDR1 SGHRS, CDR2 YFSETQ. The V end lost 1 base, the J end lost 6 bases, and 16 bases lay between the germline ends. CDR3 size: 16 residues. In nucleotides, the CDR3 is TGCGCCAGCAGCTTGTTTATCCAGGCAAGGCCCGGGGAGCTGTTTTTT. This gives the protein CASSLFIQARPGELFF.

Note on this clonotype: The germline gene is not matched at one end of the junction; a read error may be the cause. The V call is TRBV12-3 or TRBV12-4, the J call TRBJ1-2, with D hard to call. This CDR3 region has 12 residues. CDR3 nucleotide sequence: TGTGCCAGCAGTTTTTCCGCCTATGCCTACACCTTC. Protein sequence: CASSFSAYAYTF.

The sample holds a few counts of this clonotype. V usage is TRBV2 and J usage is TRBJ1-3; D might be TRBD1 (6 bases). The CDR3 is made up of 14 amino acids. CDR1 is SNHLY and CDR2 is FYNNEI in the germline V gene. Trimming took off 7 bases at V and 2 bases at J, with 12 bases between the two ends. CDR3 protein: CASTGGSTGNTIYF. CDR3 nucleotides: TGTGCCAGCACTGGGGGCTCTACTGGAAACACCATATATTTT.

The CDR3 DNA follows: TGTGCCAGCAGCTTTACGGAGACCCAGTACTTC. This gives the protein CASSFTETQYF. This chain joins TRBV11-2 and TRBJ2-5; D remains ambiguous. The CDR3 runs 11 residues. Trimming left V 3 bases short and J 5 bases short, with 4 bases between. CDR1 is SGHAT, CDR2 FQNNGV, per germline.

This clonotype appeared many times. The genes are TRBV7-8 and TRBJ1-2, with a weak D call TRBD1 (6 bases). The CDR3 sequence is 14 residues long. Germline V gives CDR1 SGHVS, CDR2 FQNEAQ. V dropped 7 bases and J dropped 2 bases, with 14 bases sitting between them. CDR3 sequence (DNA): TGTGCCAGCATGCCCCGGGGGCGGAACTATGGCTACACCTTC. Its protein is CASMPRGRNYGYTF.

This clonotype was detected a few times. The V gene is TRBV4-1, the J gene TRBJ2-3; no definite D call. This CDR3 has 11 amino acids. The V gene lost 3 bases and the J gene lost 6 bases, with 4 bases spanning the gap. Germline V gene data show CDR1 as MGHRA and CDR2 as YSYEKL. The CDR3 loop is CASSQRDTQYF. The CDR3 DNA reads as TGCGCCAGCAGCCAGAGGGATACGCAGTATTTT.

The chain combines TRBV3-1 with TRBJ2-7; TRBD2 agrees at 7 bases. Losses at the gene ends were 3 bases for V and 4 bases for J; bases not matched to a gene: 12. The CDR3 has 16 amino acids. The germline gives CDR1 LGHDT, CDR2 YNNKEL (reference sequence). This CDR3 is CASSHSSLSGIYEQYF. The CDR3 region has the DNA TGTGCCAGCAGCCATTCTTCCTTGAGCGGGATTTACGAGCAGTACTTC.

The table lists this clonotype with a few counts. The DNA of the CDR3 is TGTGCCATCAGGGGAGACCGAAGCTCCTACGAGCAGTACTTC. Translated: CAIRGDRSSYEQYF. This sequence joins TRBV10-3 and TRBJ2-7; possibly TRBD2 for D (5 bases). The germline V and J ends were trimmed by 6 bases and 0 bases, with 12 bases remaining between them. CDR1 is ENHRY and CDR2 is SYGVKD in the germline V gene. This CDR3 is built from 14 residues.

The table lists this clonotype with a few counts. The chain uses TRBV19 and TRBJ1-2, with 9 bases aligning to TRBD1. CDR1 is LNHDA, CDR2 SQIVND, per germline (reference sequence). The J segment lost 4 bases and the V segment lost 3 bases, leaving 6 bases of the junction unmatched. This CDR3 contains 15 residues. CDR3 coding DNA: TGTGCCAGTAGTATCGGGGGACAGGGACCCTATGGCTACACCTTC. Protein sequence: CASSIGGQGPYGYTF.

V gene TRBV7-9 combines with J gene TRBJ2-1; D call uncertain. Between the trimmed V and J ends, which lost 2 bases and 5 bases, there was a span of 10 bases. Germline lookup yields CDR1 SEHNR and CDR2 FQNEAQ (reference sequence). The CDR3 runs 14 residues. The CDR3 region has the DNA TGTGCCAGCAGCTTATTTCGGCAAAACAATGAGCAGTTCTTC. It codes for CASSLFRQNNEQFF.

This chain joins TRBV6-5 and TRBJ2-5; D possibly corresponds to TRBD1 (6 bases). The CDR3 is 12 amino acids. The germline V gene encodes CDR1 MNHEY and CDR2 SVGAGI. The V end was cut by 6 bases, the J end by 5 bases, with 10 bases between. The chain's CDR3 is CASRSGVETQYF. The CDR3 coding sequence is TGTGCCAGCAGGTCAGGGGTGGAGACCCAGTACTTC.

The chain joins TRBV11-2 to TRBJ1-1; the match to TRBD1 covers 8 bases. Trimming cost V 5 bases and J 1 base; bases outside gene matches: 12. Germline V gene sequence: CDR1 SGHAT, CDR2 FQNNGV. The CDR3 runs 17 residues. This chain's CDR3 is CASSHSDRAPTNTEAFF. In nucleotides, the CDR3 is TGTGCCAGCAGCCATTCGGACAGGGCCCCCACGAACACTGAAGCTTTCTTT.

The table lists this clonotype with a few counts. The gene calls are TRBV5-1 and TRBJ2-1; 7 nucleotides line up with TRBD2. Trimming removed 4 bases from V and 5 bases from J; junction bases left unmatched: 12. The CDR3 extends over 16 amino acids. Germline V gene data show CDR1 as SGHRS and CDR2 as YFSETQ. The CDR3 spells CASSAAGLSQNNEQFF. CDR3 DNA sequence: TGCGCCAGCAGCGCAGCGGGACTTTCCCAAAACAATGAGCAGTTCTTC.

This rearrangement joins TRBV5-4 to TRBJ2-5; the D is unclear. Germline CDR1 is SGHNT and CDR2 is YYREEE (reference sequence). The CDR3 has 13 amino acids. Trimming cost V 2 bases and J 5 bases, with 10 bases left between them. The CDR3 nucleotides read TGTGCCAGCAGCTTTATCAGCGCCGAGACCCAGTACTTC. Translating gives CASSFISAETQYF.

Note on this clonotype: This CDR3 fails to terminate in the conserved phenylalanine or tryptophan, so it likely reflects a read error. The DNA of the CDR3 is TGTGCCAGCAGCCCACGGGACGACTCCTACAATGAGCAGTTCTCC. Its protein is CASSPRDDSYNEQFS. This rearrangement joins TRBV7-2 to TRBJ2-1; perhaps D is TRBD1 or TRBD2 (5 bases each). V was clipped by 5 bases and J by 0 bases, with 11 bases between them. The CDR3 totals 15 residues. Looked up from germline, CDR1 is SGHTA and CDR2 is FQGNSA.